This entry describes one T cell receptor (beta chain). The sample comes from a study of T cell responses to AZD1222 COVID-19 vaccine. This CDR3 has 10 residues. CDR1 is MNHEY and CDR2 is SVGAGI in the germline V gene. Trimming cost V 10 bases and J 7 bases, with 8 bases left between them. Some clones are missing from TCRdb's copy, which holds only in-frame ones; the method was immunoSEQ multiplex PCR. The sample includes 110,000 to 150,000 clones, roughly 93% of them seen just once. Sequences were derived from peripheral blood, sampled 28 days after the second AZD1222 dose. This rearrangement joins TRBV6-5 to TRBJ1-5; D gene unclear. The clonotype originates from an adult who received the AZD1222 COVID-19 vaccine. CDR3 nucleotide sequence: TGTGCCAACCCACGGCAGCCCCAGCATTTT. Amino acid sequence: CANPRQPQHF.